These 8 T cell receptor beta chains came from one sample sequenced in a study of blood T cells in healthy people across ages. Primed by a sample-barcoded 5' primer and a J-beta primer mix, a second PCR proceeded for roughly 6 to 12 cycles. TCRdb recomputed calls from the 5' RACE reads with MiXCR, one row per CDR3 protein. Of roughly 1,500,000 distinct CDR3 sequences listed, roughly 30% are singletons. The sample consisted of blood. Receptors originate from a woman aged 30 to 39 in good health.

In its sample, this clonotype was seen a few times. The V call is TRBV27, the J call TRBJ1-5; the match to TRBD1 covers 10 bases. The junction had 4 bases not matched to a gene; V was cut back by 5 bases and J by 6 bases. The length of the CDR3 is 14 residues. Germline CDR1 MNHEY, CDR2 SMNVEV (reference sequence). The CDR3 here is CASSQTGGVQPQHF. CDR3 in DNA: TGTGCCAGCAGTCAGACAGGGGGCGTTCAGCCCCAGCATTTT.

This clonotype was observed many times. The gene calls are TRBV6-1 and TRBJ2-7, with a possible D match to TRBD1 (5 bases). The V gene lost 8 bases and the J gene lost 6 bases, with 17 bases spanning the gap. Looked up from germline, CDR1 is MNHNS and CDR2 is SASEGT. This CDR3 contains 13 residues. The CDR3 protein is CASGPPGPSEQYF. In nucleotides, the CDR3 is TGTGCCAGCGGGCCCCCAGGGCCCAGCGAGCAGTACTTC.

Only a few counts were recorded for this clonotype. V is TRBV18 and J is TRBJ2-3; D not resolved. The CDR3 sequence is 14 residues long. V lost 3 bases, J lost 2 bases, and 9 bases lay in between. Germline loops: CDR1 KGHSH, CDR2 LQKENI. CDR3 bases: TGTGCCAGCTCACCCAACACGTACACAGATACGCAGTATTTT. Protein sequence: CASSPNTYTDTQYF.

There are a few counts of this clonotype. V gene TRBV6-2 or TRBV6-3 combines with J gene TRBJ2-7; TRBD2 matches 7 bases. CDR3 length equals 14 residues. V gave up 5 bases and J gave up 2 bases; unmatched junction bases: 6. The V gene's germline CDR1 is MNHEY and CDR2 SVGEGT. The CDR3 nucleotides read TGTGCCAGCAGTACGGGACTACCTCCCTACGAGCAGTACTTC. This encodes CASSTGLPPYEQYF.

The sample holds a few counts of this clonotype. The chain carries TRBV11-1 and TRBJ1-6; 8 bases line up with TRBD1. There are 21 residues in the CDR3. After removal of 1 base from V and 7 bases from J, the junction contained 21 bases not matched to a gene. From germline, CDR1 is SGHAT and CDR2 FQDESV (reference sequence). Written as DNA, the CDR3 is TGTGCCAGCAGCTTAGGGGGCTTTCAACCGGGACAGGATAAAGAGAATTCACCCCTCCACTTT. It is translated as CASSLGGFQPGQDKENSPLHF.

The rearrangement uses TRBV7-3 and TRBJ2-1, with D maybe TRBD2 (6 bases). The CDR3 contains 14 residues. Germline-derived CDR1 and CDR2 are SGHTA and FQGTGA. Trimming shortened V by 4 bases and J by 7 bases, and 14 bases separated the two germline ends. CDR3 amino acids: CASSSGTYKNEQFF. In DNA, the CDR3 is TGTGCCAGCAGCTCCGGGACTTATAAGAATGAGCAGTTCTTC.

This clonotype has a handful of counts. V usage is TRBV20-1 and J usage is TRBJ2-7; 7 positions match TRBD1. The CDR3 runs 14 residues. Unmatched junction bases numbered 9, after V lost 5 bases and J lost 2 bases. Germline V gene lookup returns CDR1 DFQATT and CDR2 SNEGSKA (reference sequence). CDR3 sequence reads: CSAQSGTETYEQYF. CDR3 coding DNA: TGCAGTGCTCAGTCCGGGACAGAGACCTACGAGCAGTACTTC.

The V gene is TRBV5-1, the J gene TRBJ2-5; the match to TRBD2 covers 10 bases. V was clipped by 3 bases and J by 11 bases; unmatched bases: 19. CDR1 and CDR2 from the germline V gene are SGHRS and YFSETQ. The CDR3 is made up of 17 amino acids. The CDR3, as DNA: TGCGCCAGCAGCTCCCTAATTACTAGCGGGAAGTACAATGAGCAGTACTTC. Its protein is CASSSLITSGKYNEQYF.